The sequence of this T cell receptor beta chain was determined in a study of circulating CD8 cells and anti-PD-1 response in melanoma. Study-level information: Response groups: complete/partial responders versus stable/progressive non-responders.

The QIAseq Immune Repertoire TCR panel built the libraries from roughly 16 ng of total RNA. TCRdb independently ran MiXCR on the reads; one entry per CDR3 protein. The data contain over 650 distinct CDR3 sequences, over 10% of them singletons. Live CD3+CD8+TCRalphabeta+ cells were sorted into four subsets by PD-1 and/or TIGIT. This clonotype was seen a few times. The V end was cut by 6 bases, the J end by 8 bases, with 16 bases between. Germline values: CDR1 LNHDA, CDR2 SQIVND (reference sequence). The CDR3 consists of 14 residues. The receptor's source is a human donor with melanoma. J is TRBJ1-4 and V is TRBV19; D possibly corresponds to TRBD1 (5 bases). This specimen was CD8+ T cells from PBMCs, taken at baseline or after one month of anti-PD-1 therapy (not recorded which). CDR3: CASSSYGRDEKLFF. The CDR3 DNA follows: TGTGCCAGTAGCTCCTACGGAAGGGACGAAAAACTGTTTTTT.